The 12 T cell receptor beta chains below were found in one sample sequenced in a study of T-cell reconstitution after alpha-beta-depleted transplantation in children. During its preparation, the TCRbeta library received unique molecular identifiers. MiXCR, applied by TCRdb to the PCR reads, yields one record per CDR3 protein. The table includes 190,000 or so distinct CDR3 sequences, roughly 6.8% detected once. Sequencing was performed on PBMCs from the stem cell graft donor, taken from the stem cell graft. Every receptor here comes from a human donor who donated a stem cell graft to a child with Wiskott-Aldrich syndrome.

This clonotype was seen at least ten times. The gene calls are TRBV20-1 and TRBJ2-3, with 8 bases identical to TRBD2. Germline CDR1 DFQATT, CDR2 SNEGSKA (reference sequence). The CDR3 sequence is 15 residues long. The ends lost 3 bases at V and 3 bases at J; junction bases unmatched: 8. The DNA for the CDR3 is TGCAGTGCTAGGGTCTTGTCGGGAGGGACAGATACGCAGTATTTT. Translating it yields CSARVLSGGTDTQYF.

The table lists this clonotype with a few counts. The CDR3 DNA reads TGTGCCAGCAGTTGGGGACCAGGGGGCAATGAGCAGTTCTTC. It specifies CASSWGPGGNEQFF. The rearrangement links TRBV12-3 or TRBV12-4 to TRBJ2-1; 7 nucleotides line up with TRBD1. This CDR3 has 14 amino acids. Germline trimming cut 4 bases from V and 6 bases from J; bases unmatched to any gene: 6.

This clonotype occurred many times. The DNA for the CDR3 is TGTGCCAGCAGTCGAACACGAACTAGGGAGCTGTTTTTT. This sequence encodes CASSRTRTRELFF. The V gene is TRBV6-4, the J gene TRBJ2-2; D is undetermined. The germline V gene has CDR1 MRHNA and CDR2 SNTAGT. The CDR3 has 13 residues. V was clipped by 5 bases and J by 9 bases, with 13 bases between them.

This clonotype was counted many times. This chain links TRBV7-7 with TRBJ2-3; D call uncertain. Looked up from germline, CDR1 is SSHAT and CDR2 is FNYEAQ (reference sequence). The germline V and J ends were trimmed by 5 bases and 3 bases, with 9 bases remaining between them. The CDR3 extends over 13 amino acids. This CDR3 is CASSPTVTDTQYF. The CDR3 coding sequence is TGTGCCAGCAGCCCGACCGTTACAGATACGCAGTATTTT.

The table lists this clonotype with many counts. The CDR3 region is CASSDRDGPRETQYF. In DNA, the CDR3 is TGCGCCAGCAGTGACCGGGACGGCCCTCGGGAGACCCAGTACTTC. The chain is built from TRBV10-1 and TRBJ2-5; possibly TRBD1 or TRBD2 for D (5 bases each). V lost 3 bases and J 5 bases, leaving 16 bases between the germline ends. CDR1 and CDR2 (germline): WNHNN, SYGVQD (reference sequence). CDR3 length equals 15 residues.

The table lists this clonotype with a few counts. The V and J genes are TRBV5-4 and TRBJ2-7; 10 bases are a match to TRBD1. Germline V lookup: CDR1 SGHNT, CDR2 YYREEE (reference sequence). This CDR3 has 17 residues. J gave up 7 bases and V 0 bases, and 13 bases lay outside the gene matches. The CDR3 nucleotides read TGTGCCAGCAGCTTGGCCAAGGACAGGGGGTATACTGGGGAGCAGTACTTC. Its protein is CASSLAKDRGYTGEQYF.

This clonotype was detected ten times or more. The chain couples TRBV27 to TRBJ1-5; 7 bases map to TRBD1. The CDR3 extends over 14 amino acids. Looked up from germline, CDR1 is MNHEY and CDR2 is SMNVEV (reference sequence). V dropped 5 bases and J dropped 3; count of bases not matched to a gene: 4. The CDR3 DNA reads TGTGCCAGCAGTGAGACAGGGCCCAATCAGCCCCAGCATTTT. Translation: CASSETGPNQPQHF.

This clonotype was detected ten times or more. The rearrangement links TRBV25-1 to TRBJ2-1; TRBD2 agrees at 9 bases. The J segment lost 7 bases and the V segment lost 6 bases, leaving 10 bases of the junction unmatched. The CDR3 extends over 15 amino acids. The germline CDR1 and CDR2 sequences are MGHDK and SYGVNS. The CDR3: CASSPTSGSLNEQFF. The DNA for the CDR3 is TGTGCCAGCAGCCCGACTAGCGGATCTTTAAATGAGCAGTTCTTC.

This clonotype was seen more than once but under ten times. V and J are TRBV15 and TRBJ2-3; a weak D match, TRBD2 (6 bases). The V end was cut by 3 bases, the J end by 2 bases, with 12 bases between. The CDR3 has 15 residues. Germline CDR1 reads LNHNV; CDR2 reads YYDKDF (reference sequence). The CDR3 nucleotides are TGTGCCACCAGCAGGAGGGACTTTCTCACAGATACGCAGTATTTT. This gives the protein CATSRRDFLTDTQYF.

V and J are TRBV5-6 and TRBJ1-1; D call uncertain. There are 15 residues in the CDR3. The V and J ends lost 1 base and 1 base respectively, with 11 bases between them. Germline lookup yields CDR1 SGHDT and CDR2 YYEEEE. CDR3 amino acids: CASSLPFPGNTEAFF. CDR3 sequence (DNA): TGTGCCAGCAGCTTGCCTTTCCCAGGGAACACTGAAGCTTTCTTT.

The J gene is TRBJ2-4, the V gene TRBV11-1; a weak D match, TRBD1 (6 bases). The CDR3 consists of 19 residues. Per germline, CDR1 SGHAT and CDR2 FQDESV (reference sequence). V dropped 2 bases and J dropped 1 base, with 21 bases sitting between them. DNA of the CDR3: TGTGCCAGCAGCTTAATGACAGGTCGGGCTTCCCTGGCCAAAAACATTCAGTACTTC. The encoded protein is CASSLMTGRASLAKNIQYF.

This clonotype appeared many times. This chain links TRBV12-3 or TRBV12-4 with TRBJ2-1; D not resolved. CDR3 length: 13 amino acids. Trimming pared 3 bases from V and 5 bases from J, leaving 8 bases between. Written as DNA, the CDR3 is TGTGCCAGCAGTTTCCTGGTTAACAATGAGCAGTTCTTC. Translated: CASSFLVNNEQFF.